This record covers a single TCR beta chain. An end of the junction does not agree with germline; a read error may underlie this. Data came from immunoSEQ multiplex PCR; TCRdb stores just in-frame clones and leaves some out. The sample yields under 550,000 clones, 96% seen once. Germline V gene sequence: CDR1 SGHTA, CDR2 FQGNSA. The CDR3 is 16 residues long. Every donor, a Caucasian adult, lived in Nashville, Tennessee. The sample belongs to a study of shared clonotypes between healthy human individuals. Study-level information: A donor's plate count was three for CD4 naive and three for CD4 memory; CD8 naive had two and CD8 memory one.

This TCR came from a woman in her 30s in good health. The V gene is TRBV7-2, the J gene TRBJ1-2; possibly TRBD1 for D (5 bases). The sample consisted of naive CD4+ T cells sorted from blood. Subset of the sample: CD45RA+ positively selected. Written as DNA, the CDR3 is TGTGCCAGCAGCCTAGCGACGGGGGATTGGGGCTATGGCTACACCTTC. It specifies CASSLATGDWGYGYTF.